This T cell receptor beta chain was observed in a study of CD8+ T cells in alopecia areata. The ends were cut back, 8 bases at V and 1 base at J, with 12 bases in the middle. Germline loops: CDR1 MNHEY, CDR2 SMNVEV (reference sequence). The CDR3 runs 15 residues. After isolation, RNA underwent reverse transcription to generate cDNA as the sequencing template. Here immunoSEQ multiplex PCR was the method, and the copy in TCRdb shows in-frame clones only, minus some. Among about 150,000 clones listed, 85% to 90% were seen once. The sequence was collected from a human donor with alopecia areata. The sequenced sample was CD8+ T cells sorted from blood, obtained at week 0. This chain joins TRBV27 and TRBJ2-6; D remains ambiguous. CDR3 region: CASGPTTSGANVLTF. CDR3 nucleotide sequence: TGTGCCAGCGGCCCAACCACTTCTGGGGCCAACGTCCTGACTTTC.